Included here is one T cell receptor (beta chain) sequence, with context. The data originate from a study of blood T cell repertoires in COVID-19. In the study overall: Sites in the United States, Italy and Spain provided acute and convalescent COVID-19 samples.

Sequencing used immunoSEQ multiplex PCR; TCRdb keeps in-frame clones, though not all of them. The repertoire holds fewer than 250,000 clones, roughly 85% seen once, with approximately 9.6% in the top ten. Sequencing was done on a sample of PBMCs or T cells enriched from blood (not recorded which). The receptor's source is a woman aged 50 to 65 with acute COVID-19.

This CDR3 reads CASSFGPSYEQYF. The CDR3 region has the DNA TGTGCCAGCAGCTTTGGCCCTTCCTACGAGCAGTACTTC. This chain joins TRBV6-2 or TRBV6-3 and TRBJ2-7; D remains ambiguous. CDR3 length: 13 residues. Trimming removed 6 bases from V and 1 base from J, with 10 bases in between. Germline V gene lookup returns CDR1 MNHEY and CDR2 SVGEGT.